This passage covers 25 T cell receptor beta chains from one sample sequenced in a study of shared clonotypes between healthy human individuals. Sequencing used immunoSEQ multiplex PCR; TCRdb keeps in-frame clones, though not all of them. The sample records about 600,000 clones, around 97% being singletons. The sample was naive CD4+ T cells sorted from blood. The subset was: CD45RA+ positively selected. These receptors came from a woman aged 30 to 39 in good health.

This chain connects TRBV4-2 to TRBJ2-7; 14 bases are a match to TRBD2. The CDR3 is 18 amino acids. Unmatched junction bases numbered 13, after V lost 4 bases and J lost 5 bases. Germline V CDR1 and CDR2: LGHNA, YNFKEQ. DNA of the CDR3: TGTGCCAGCAGCCCCGACGGCGGCGGGACTAGCGGGAGACACGAGCAGTACTTC. Translating gives CASSPDGGGTSGRHEQYF.

This sequence joins TRBV10-1 and TRBJ1-5; 8 nucleotides agree with TRBD1. With V trimmed by 8 bases and J by 5 bases, 2 bases remained unmatched. The germline gives CDR1 WNHNN, CDR2 SYGVQD (reference sequence). The CDR3 runs to 12 residues. The CDR3 reads CASGQGYQPQHF. CDR3 bases: TGCGCCAGCGGACAGGGATATCAGCCCCAGCATTTT.

This chain uses TRBV15 with TRBJ2-1; possibly TRBD2 for D (6 bases). This CDR3 comprises 16 residues. CDR1 and CDR2 (germline): LNHNV, YYDKDF (reference sequence). The V end lost 5 bases, the J end lost 0 bases, and 14 bases lay between the germline ends. The CDR3 DNA is TGTGCCACCAGCGGAGGGCGGTTTAGCTCCTACAATGAGCAGTTCTTC. It translates to CATSGGRFSSYNEQFF.

V is TRBV28 and J is TRBJ2-3; D remains unclear. Germline CDR1 MDHEN, CDR2 SYDVKM. Trimming left V 2 bases short and J 5 bases short, with 8 bases between. The CDR3 is 13 residues long. CDR3 amino acids: CASSLDGLDTQYF. CDR3 DNA sequence: TGTGCCAGCAGTTTAGATGGGTTAGATACGCAGTATTTT.

As regards this clone: Compared with germline, one end of the junction differs, possibly owing to a read error. This rearrangement joins TRBV15 to TRBJ1-1; D ambiguous. The CDR3 totals 13 residues. Germline assignment: CDR1 LNHNV and CDR2 YYDKDF (reference sequence). Here the CDR3 DNA reads TGTGCCACCAGCAGAGATACGACTTCGCGAGGCCTCTTT. This sequence encodes CATSRDTTSRGLF. Together with reference TRBV15 and TRBJ1-1, the CDR3 gives the full variable domain: DAMVIQNPRYQVTQFGKPVTLSCSQTLNHNVMYWYQQKSSQAPKLLFHYYDKDFNNEADTPDNFQSRRPNTSFCFLDIRSPGLGDTAMYLCATSRDTTSRGLFGQGTRLTVV.

The rearrangement uses TRBV10-3 and TRBJ2-7; 7 nucleotides align to TRBD2. This CDR3 contains 15 residues. Germline CDR1 ENHRY, CDR2 SYGVKD. Germline trimming cut 6 bases from V and 6 bases from J; bases unmatched to any gene: 14. The CDR3: CAIRRNPGLEGEQYF. The CDR3 nucleotides are TGTGCCATCAGACGAAACCCCGGACTAGAAGGCGAGCAGTACTTC.

The chain employs TRBV5-1 and TRBJ2-2; 7 positions match TRBD2. CDR3 length: 14 residues. Per germline, CDR1 SGHRS and CDR2 YFSETQ. V was clipped by 0 bases and J by 6 bases; unmatched bases: 2. The CDR3 reads CASSLGGSSGELFF. The CDR3 nucleotides are TGCGCCAGCAGCTTGGGCGGGAGCTCCGGGGAGCTGTTTTTT.

In this sample, this clone turned up once. This chain joins TRBV11-2 and TRBJ2-5; 8 bases align to TRBD2. Germline-derived CDR1 and CDR2 are SGHAT and FQNNGV. The ends lost 5 bases at V and 1 base at J; junction bases unmatched: 6. The CDR3 consists of 15 residues. The CDR3 protein is CASSRTSLGQETQYF. The CDR3, as DNA: TGTGCCAGCAGCCGGACTAGCTTAGGCCAAGAGACCCAGTACTTC. Looking up the rest from reference TRBV11-2 and TRBJ2-5 gives the full variable domain: EAGVAQSPRYKIIEKRQSVAFWCNPISGHATLYWYQQILGQGPKLLIQFQNNGVVDDSQLPKDRFSAERLKGVDSTLKIQPAKLEDSAVYLCASSRTSLGQETQYFGPGTRLLVL.

V and J are TRBV4-1 and TRBJ2-1; 9 bases line up with TRBD1. CDR3 length equals 13 residues. With V trimmed by 3 bases and J by 10 bases, 4 bases remained unmatched. Germline CDR1 MGHRA, CDR2 YSYEKL. Written as DNA, the CDR3 is TGCGCCAGCAGCCAGGCTGACAGGGGGGAGCAGTTCTTC. Translation: CASSQADRGEQFF.

This sequence joins TRBV10-1 and TRBJ2-7; TRBD2 agrees at 7 bases. With V trimmed by 8 bases and J by 4 bases, 5 bases remained unmatched. Germline V gene lookup returns CDR1 WNHNN and CDR2 SYGVQD (reference sequence). The CDR3 runs to 12 residues. CDR3 nucleotide sequence: TGCGCCAGCGAGGTGGGGGGGTACGAGCAGTACTTC. Translated: CASEVGGYEQYF.

The rearrangement joins TRBV29-1 to TRBJ2-5, with TRBD2 matching 8 bases. The closer fit of TRBJ2-7 to the DNA end suggests the J call may be wrong. The CDR3 consists of 15 residues. In germline, CDR1 is SQVTM, CDR2 ANQGSEA. In DNA, the CDR3 is TGCAGCGCCACGACAGGCTCGGGGGGGTCCTACGAGCAGTACTTC. Translation: CSATTGSGGSYEQYF.

The rearrangement joins TRBV11-1 to TRBJ2-7, with TRBD1 matching over 9 bases. The CDR3 has 15 residues. The V and J ends lost 3 bases and 4 bases, in that order; junction bases with no gene match: 7. Germline-derived CDR1 and CDR2 are SGHAT and FQDESV (reference sequence). The CDR3 loop is CASSFRQGGVYEQYF. In DNA form, the CDR3 reads TGTGCCAGCAGCTTCCGACAGGGGGGAGTATACGAGCAGTACTTC.

The V call is TRBV11-2, the J call TRBJ1-2, with a possible D match to TRBD1 (6 bases). The CDR3 has 16 residues. From germline, CDR1 is SGHAT and CDR2 FQNNGV. Trimming stripped 3 bases from V and 3 bases from J, with 17 bases between. For the CDR3, the DNA is TGTGCCAGCAGCTTCCCCCCGGGGCCAGGGGACTATGGCTACACCTTC. Translated: CASSFPPGPGDYGYTF.

The chain recombines TRBV28 with TRBJ1-4; 7 bases are a match to TRBD1. V lost 6 bases to trimming and J lost 8 bases; unmatched junction nucleotides: 6. CDR1 and CDR2 (germline): MDHEN, SYDVKM. The CDR3 totals 13 residues. The CDR3 DNA reads as TGTGCCAGCAGCCCCGACAGGGCCGAAAAACTGTTTTTT. Translating gives CASSPDRAEKLFF. Using reference TRBV28 and TRBJ1-4 for the parts outside the CDR3, the full variable domain is DVKVTQSSRYLVKRTGEKVFLECVQDMDHENMFWYRQDPGLGLRLIYFSYDVKMKEKGDIPEGYSVSREKKERFSLILESASTNQTSMYLCASSPDRAEKLFFGSGTQLSVL.

This clone came up a few times. The chain carries TRBV29-1 and TRBJ1-5; D remains ambiguous. CDR1 and CDR2 from the germline V gene are SQVTM and ANQGSEA. V was clipped by 4 bases and J by 3 bases, with 10 bases between them. The CDR3 consists of 13 residues. The CDR3 here is CSVGLQSNQPQHF. In nucleotides, the CDR3 is TGCAGCGTTGGGCTTCAATCCAATCAGCCCCAGCATTTT.

V is TRBV27 and J is TRBJ2-1; 14 bases are a match to TRBD2. Germline V gene data show CDR1 as MNHEY and CDR2 as SMNVEV (reference sequence). The CDR3 sequence is 18 residues long. The V gene end was trimmed by 5 bases and the J gene end by 3 bases; junction bases not matched to a gene: 9. In nucleotides, the CDR3 is TGTGCCAGCAGTCGAAAGGGACTAGCGGGAGTTTACTACAATGAGCAGTTCTTC. It is translated as CASSRKGLAGVYYNEQFF.

V and J are TRBV10-3 and TRBJ1-2, with D uncertain. Per the germline V gene, CDR1 is ENHRY and CDR2 is SYGVKD. The CDR3 sequence is 10 residues long. Trimming removed 10 bases from V and 7 bases from J, with 10 bases in between. CDR3 amino acids: CAKERVGYTF. The CDR3, as DNA: TGTGCCAAGGAAAGGGTTGGCTACACCTTC.

This chain connects TRBV28 to TRBJ2-2; TRBD1 aligns across 9 bases. J lost 5 bases, V lost 9 bases, and 13 bases had no gene match. The CDR3 runs 16 residues. Germline lookup yields CDR1 MDHEN and CDR2 SYDVKM. The CDR3 region is CASIGAGTGRTGELFF. The CDR3 DNA follows: TGTGCCAGTATCGGAGCCGGGACAGGGCGAACCGGGGAGCTGTTTTTT.

This clone appeared a single time. The chain recombines TRBV15 with TRBJ2-5, with 9 bases matching TRBD2. V dropped 3 bases and J dropped 4; count of bases not matched to a gene: 9. Germline V lookup: CDR1 LNHNV, CDR2 YYDKDF (reference sequence). The CDR3 covers 16 residues. The CDR3 here is CATSSLTRGGGETQYF. The CDR3 DNA reads as TGTGCCACCAGCAGCCTTACGCGGGGGGGAGGAGAGACCCAGTACTTC.

The chain recombines TRBV28 with TRBJ1-6, with TRBD1 as a possible D gene (5 bases). The V end was cut by 2 bases, the J end by 8 bases, with 13 bases between. This CDR3 has 15 amino acids. From germline, CDR1 is MDHEN and CDR2 SYDVKM. CDR3 sequence reads: CASSLGGGRDSPLHF. Written as DNA, the CDR3 is TGTGCCAGCAGTTTAGGCGGGGGGAGGGATTCACCCCTCCACTTT.

The chain is built from TRBV10-1 and TRBJ2-3; D call uncertain. Germline values: CDR1 WNHNN, CDR2 SYGVQD (reference sequence). The CDR3 covers 17 residues. The V and J ends lost 0 bases and 8 bases respectively, with 21 bases between them. This CDR3 reads CASSESTTSLQRGTQYF. Here the CDR3 DNA reads TGCGCCAGCAGTGAGTCGACGACCTCCCTACAGCGCGGTACGCAGTATTTT.

V and J are TRBV29-1 and TRBJ2-5; D may match TRBD1 or TRBD2 (6 bases each). V was pared by 5 bases and J by 4 bases, with 14 bases between. There are 13 residues in the CDR3. Germline CDR1 SQVTM, CDR2 ANQGSEA. CDR3 loop: CSVRQGRRETQYF. The CDR3 DNA is TGCAGCGTTCGTCAGGGGAGGAGAGAGACCCAGTACTTC.

CDR3: CASSGAPTAVSYNEQFF. The DNA for the CDR3 is TGTGCCAGCAGTGGAGCCCCGACTGCGGTCTCCTACAATGAGCAGTTCTTC. The chain uses TRBV25-1 and TRBJ2-1, with D unresolved. V shed 4 bases and J shed 0 bases, with 16 bases lying between them. Germline-derived CDR1 and CDR2 are MGHDK and SYGVNS. This CDR3 region has 17 residues.

This chain joins TRBV11-2 and TRBJ1-5; D call uncertain. The germline CDR1 and CDR2 sequences are SGHAT and FQNNGV. The CDR3 is 13 amino acids. Trimming stripped 5 bases from V and 3 bases from J, with 8 bases between. The DNA for the CDR3 is TGTGCCAGCAGCCCGGGTCCCAATCAGCCCCAGCATTTT. This sequence encodes CASSPGPNQPQHF. Full variable domain (remainder filled in from reference TRBV11-2 and TRBJ1-5): EAGVAQSPRYKIIEKRQSVAFWCNPISGHATLYWYQQILGQGPKLLIQFQNNGVVDDSQLPKDRFSAERLKGVDSTLKIQPAKLEDSAVYLCASSPGPNQPQHFGDGTRLSIL.

The V call is TRBV10-1, the J call TRBJ1-2, with 10 bases fitting TRBD1. This CDR3 is 16 amino acids long. The ends lost 5 bases at V and 2 bases at J; junction bases unmatched: 8. CDR1 and CDR2 (germline): WNHNN, SYGVQD (reference sequence). CDR3 protein: CASSRYRQGANYGYTF. In DNA form, the CDR3 reads TGCGCCAGCAGTCGGTACAGACAGGGGGCGAACTATGGCTACACCTTC.